Reported below is one T cell receptor (beta chain). Its specificity is not known. This sample includes further DNA sequences coding for the same CDR3. The length of the CDR3 is 14 residues. Germline values: CDR1 MNHEY, CDR2 SVGAGI. The ends lost 6 bases at V and 8 bases at J; junction bases unmatched: 10. This sample is part of a study of cytomegalovirus exposure and HLA in healthy donors. Study observations and caveats: Differences between HLA loci emerged in a later analysis of TCR association rates, with DRB1 most and HLA-C fewest. TCR sequences were mostly rare, though some public TCRs occurred in many donors. Sequencing artifact likely explains a cluster of highly shared sequence variants.

A multiplex PCR was run with 60 Vbeta primers and 13 Jbeta primers. Authors' data handling: As a later analysis found, there were roughly 80 million unique TCR beta chains, of which roughly 11 million were shared. The protocol was immunoSEQ multiplex PCR, while the TCRdb copy is restricted to in-frame clones and leaves out a portion. That table supplies the V and J calls and clone size; D and trimming were determined from the DNA. The data contain over 150,000 clones, around 80% of them singletons. The clonotype was recovered from a man under 40 in good health and CMV-seronegative. Source material: PBMCs. The rearrangement links TRBV6-5 to TRBJ1-2; 9 nucleotides align to TRBD1. The CDR3 region has the DNA TGTGCCAGCAGCCTAGGGACAGGGATAGGAGGCTACACCTTC. Translating it yields CASSLGTGIGGYTF.